This T cell receptor beta chain was sequenced for a study of blood T cell repertoires in COVID-19. Study-wide context: The samples span acute and convalescent COVID-19 from the United States, Italy and Spain.

TCRdb's copy holds only in-frame clones and misses some; the assay was immunoSEQ multiplex PCR. Of under 250,000 clones detected, about 91% appear once; the ten largest clones hold 2% to 3%. This receptor was identified in a woman aged 30 to 39 with acute COVID-19. Material for sequencing was PBMCs or T cells enriched from blood (not recorded which).

For the CDR3, the DNA is TGCGCCAGCAGCCCAGGAGGGGAGGGGGGCGGAAAACTGTTTTTT. Translating it yields CASSPGGEGGGKLFF. The chain combines TRBV5-1 with TRBJ1-4; weak D call: TRBD1 (6 bases). The CDR3 is 15 amino acids. The germline CDR1 and CDR2 sequences are SGHRS and YFSETQ. V shed 4 bases and J shed 10 bases, with 20 bases lying between them.